Presented here are 27 T cell receptor beta chains from one specimen sequenced in a study of vaccination effects on CD4 cells after COVID-19 (dated by TCRdb to the early 2020s). In the ViraFEST assay, PBMC were stimulated with viral peptide pools, and antigen-specific CD4+ T cell clonotypes were then identified by expansion using TCR sequencing. After more than 9 days of culture, CD4+ T cells were isolated with the EasySep CD4+ T cell isolation kit. Negative nucleocapsid antibody results before and after vaccination confirmed that the healthy vaccine recipients had no prior SARS-CoV-2 infection. The library came from the immunoSEQ multiplex PCR assay. TCRdb carries this immuneACCESS record with in-frame sequences only. Its versions omit some clonotypes, under half of them owing to an unresolved V gene in the studies checked, with the rest unexplained. Counted in this sample were 50,000 or so clones; approximately 75% of them appeared once. The top ten constitute around 5.5% of the sample.

What these receptors recognize is not known. This sample comprised CD4+ T cells from PBMCs cultured with HCoV-OC43 spike peptides, obtained before COVID-19 vaccination. The cell subset or site label here, explained by the study, means: HCoV-OC43 spike overlapping peptide pool stimulation. The origin of the receptors is a human donor who received a COVID-19 vaccine.

This chain joins TRBV5-1 and TRBJ2-1; 9 bases agree with TRBD2. This CDR3 contains 17 residues. CDR1 is SGHRS, CDR2 YFSETQ, per germline. Germline trimming cut 4 bases from V and 4 bases from J; bases unmatched to any gene: 12. The CDR3 sequence is CASSPGPSGASYNEQFF. In DNA form, the CDR3 reads TGCGCCAGCAGCCCAGGCCCTAGCGGGGCCTCTTACAATGAGCAGTTCTTC.

V and J are TRBV6-1 and TRBJ1-2; a possible D gene is TRBD1 (5 bases). This CDR3 is built from 12 residues. Trimming left V 3 bases short and J 8 bases short, with 10 bases between. Germline lookup yields CDR1 MNHNS and CDR2 SASEGT. CDR3 sequence: CASSDKGYGYTF. In DNA, the CDR3 is TGTGCCAGCAGTGACAAGGGGTACGGCTACACCTTC.

Note on this clone: Other DNA sequences of this sample code for an identical CDR3. The V gene is TRBV7-3, the J gene TRBJ2-3, with D perhaps TRBD2 (6 bases). Trimming left V 5 bases short and J 0 bases short, with 9 bases between. Germline CDR1 and CDR2: SGHTA and FQGTGA. CDR3 length: 14 residues. The CDR3 DNA is TGTGCCAGCAGCCCCGGGGGTAGCACAGATACGCAGTATTTT. It translates to CASSPGGSTDTQYF.

The chain links TRBV29-1 to TRBJ1-4; D not resolved. The germline V gene has CDR1 SQVTM and CDR2 ANQGSEA. V lost 5 bases to trimming and J lost 8 bases, with 15 bases between them. The CDR3 runs to 13 residues. CDR3 in amino acids: CSVIDGGEEKLFF. The CDR3, as DNA: TGCAGCGTTATCGACGGTGGGGAGGAAAAACTGTTTTTT. The full variable domain, in which reference TRBV29-1 and TRBJ1-4 provide the parts outside the CDR3, is SAVISQKPSRDICQRGTSLTIQCQVDSQVTMMFWYRQQPGQSLTLIATANQGSEATYESGFVIDKFPISRPNLTFSTLTVSNMSPEDSSIYLCSVIDGGEEKLFFGSGTQLSVL.

This clone was detected only a few times. V usage is TRBV5-1 and J usage is TRBJ1-2; the D is unclear. V was shortened by 0 bases and J by 0 bases, with 6 bases between the two germline ends. The CDR3 totals 14 residues. CDR1 and CDR2 from the germline V gene are SGHRS and YFSETQ. The CDR3 sequence is CASSLAGTNYGYTF. The CDR3 nucleotides read TGCGCCAGCAGCTTGGCTGGCACTAACTATGGCTACACCTTC.

V gene TRBV5-4 combines with J gene TRBJ2-5; 7 nucleotides agree with TRBD2. V was clipped by 0 bases and J by 5 bases; unmatched bases: 7. Germline V gene sequence: CDR1 SGHNT, CDR2 YYREEE (reference sequence). The CDR3 extends over 15 amino acids. The CDR3 here is CASSLEAGVLETQYF. The DNA of the CDR3 is TGTGCCAGCAGCTTGGAGGCGGGGGTCTTGGAGACCCAGTACTTC.

The table lists this clone with a few counts. V usage is TRBV19 and J usage is TRBJ1-1; no firm D call. Germline CDR1 LNHDA, CDR2 SQIVND (reference sequence). The CDR3 totals 14 residues. V shed 6 bases and J shed 2 bases, with 13 bases lying between them. The CDR3 DNA is TGTGCCAGTAGGAACATACAGCTAAACACTGAAGCTTTCTTT. Its protein is CASRNIQLNTEAFF. Full variable domain (outside the CDR3, taken from reference TRBV19 and TRBJ1-1): DGGITQSPKYLFRKEGQNVTLSCEQNLNHDAMYWYRQDPGQGLRLIYYSQIVNDFQKGDIAEGYSVSREKKESFPLTVTSAQKNPTAFYLCASRNIQLNTEAFFGQGTRLTVV.

The chain recombines TRBV9 with TRBJ2-1; 13 positions match TRBD2. V lost 2 bases to trimming and J lost 3 bases; unmatched junction nucleotides: 2. CDR1 and CDR2 from the germline V gene are SGDLS and YYNGEE. The CDR3 spans 16 residues. CDR3 bases: TGTGCCAGCAGCGTGGGACTAGCGGGGAACTACAATGAGCAGTTCTTC. It codes for CASSVGLAGNYNEQFF. The full variable domain, with the rest looked up from reference TRBV9 and TRBJ2-1, is DSGVTQTPKHLITATGQRVTLRCSPRSGDLSVYWYQQSLDQGLQFLIQYYNGEERAKGNILERFSAQQFPDLHSELNLSSLELGDSALYFCASSVGLAGNYNEQFFGPGTRLTVL.

The chain couples TRBV5-5 to TRBJ2-7; maybe TRBD1 (7 bases). This CDR3 has 14 amino acids. V dropped 4 bases and J dropped 4 bases, with 15 bases sitting between them. Germline V gives CDR1 SGHKS, CDR2 YYEKEE (reference sequence). The CDR3 DNA follows: TGTGCCAGCAGCGCCCGGACAGGACTATACGAGCAGTACGTC. It specifies CASSARTGLYEQYV.

The chain is built from TRBV28 and TRBJ1-1; unclear D gene. The germline CDR1 and CDR2 sequences are MDHEN and SYDVKM. CDR3 length equals 13 residues. Trimming left V 2 bases short and J 4 bases short, with 8 bases between. The CDR3 sequence is CASSLRQPTEAFF. CDR3 DNA: TGTGCCAGCAGTTTAAGGCAACCCACTGAAGCTTTCTTT. Based on the CDR3 plus reference TRBV28 and TRBJ1-1, the full variable domain is DVKVTQSSRYLVKRTGEKVFLECVQDMDHENMFWYRQDPGLGLRLIYFSYDVKMKEKGDIPEGYSVSREKKERFSLILESASTNQTSMYLCASSLRQPTEAFFGQGTRLTVV.

The V and J genes are TRBV6-5 and TRBJ2-7, with 8 bases matching TRBD1. The ends lost 6 bases at V and 6 bases at J; junction bases unmatched: 13. Germline CDR1 MNHEY, CDR2 SVGAGI. The CDR3 runs to 15 residues. For the CDR3, the DNA is TGTGCCAGCAGCCGAACAGGGGGAAGAGCGGGCGAGCAGTACGTC. Its protein product is CASSRTGGRAGEQYV.

Only a few counts were recorded for this clone. Different DNA sequences within this sample yield the same CDR3. The V and J genes are TRBV5-1 and TRBJ1-3, with D possibly matching TRBD1 (6 bases). This CDR3 is 14 amino acids long. V lost 2 bases and J 2 bases, leaving 8 bases between the germline ends. Germline V gene lookup returns CDR1 SGHRS and CDR2 YFSETQ. The CDR3 DNA follows: TGCGCCAGCAGCTTAGGGGGGGCTGGAAACACCATATATTTT. Encoded protein: CASSLGGAGNTIYF.

This rearrangement joins TRBV12-3 or TRBV12-4 to TRBJ1-5; D remains unclear. The V end lost 2 bases, the J end lost 1 base, and 3 bases lay between the germline ends. The CDR3 length is 13 residues. CDR3 amino acids: CASSLKSNQPQHF. CDR3 DNA sequence: TGTGCCAGCAGTTTAAAGAGCAATCAGCCCCAGCATTTT.

V is TRBV25-1 and J is TRBJ2-3, with D perhaps TRBD2 (5 bases). V was pared by 0 bases and J by 6 bases, with 13 bases between. The CDR3 spans 15 residues. In germline, CDR1 is MGHDK, CDR2 SYGVNS. In DNA, the CDR3 is TGTGCCAGCAGTGAATATGCCCAGGACTTGGATACGCAGTATTTT. Its protein product is CASSEYAQDLDTQYF.

The J gene is TRBJ2-1, the V gene TRBV4-1; D is undetermined. This CDR3 has 17 residues. Trimming cost V 4 bases and J 4 bases, with 20 bases left between them. CDR1 and CDR2 from the germline V gene are MGHRA and YSYEKL. CDR3 residues: CASSPALFGLSYNEQFF. For the CDR3, the DNA is TGCGCCAGCAGCCCGGCACTATTCGGGCTATCATACAATGAGCAGTTCTTC.

This clone was seen a few times. The gene calls are TRBV7-8 and TRBJ1-6, with D uncertain. Germline CDR1 and CDR2: SGHVS and FQNEAQ. Trimming removed 0 bases from V and 7 bases from J, with 10 bases in between. The CDR3 consists of 15 residues. The CDR3 sequence is CASSLARNSNSPLHF. The CDR3 DNA reads as TGTGCCAGCAGCTTAGCGCGCAACAGCAATTCACCCCTCCACTTT. Full variable domain (rest looked up from reference TRBV7-8 and TRBJ1-6): GAGVSQSPRYKVAKRGQDVALRCDPISGHVSLFWYQQALGQGPEFLTYFQNEAQLDKSGLPSDRFFAERPEGSVSTLKIQRTQQEDSAVYLCASSLARNSNSPLHFGNGTRLTVT.

V and J are TRBV29-1 and TRBJ2-7; possible D gene TRBD1, 5 bases. With 8 bases removed from V and 2 bases from J, the gap between germline ends came to 19 bases. This CDR3 is 14 amino acids long. The germline V gene has CDR1 SQVTM and CDR2 ANQGSEA. DNA of the CDR3: TGCAGCCGTAGGACAACCCAGTACGCCTACGAGCAGTACGTC. It codes for CSRRTTQYAYEQYV.

This chain joins TRBV7-8 and TRBJ2-3; 14 positions match TRBD2. Germline CDR1 is SGHVS and CDR2 is FQNEAQ. This CDR3 is built from 17 residues. The ends lost 5 bases at V and 1 base at J; junction bases unmatched: 5. Here the CDR3 reads CASSPRGLAGGTDTQYF. CDR3 coding DNA: TGTGCCAGCAGCCCGAGGGGACTAGCGGGGGGCACAGATACGCAGTATTTT.

V and J are TRBV6-6 and TRBJ1-6; D unresolved. The germline V gene has CDR1 MNHNY and CDR2 SVGAGI (reference sequence). The CDR3 sequence is 14 residues long. V lost 6 bases and J 3 bases, leaving 9 bases between the germline ends. This CDR3 is CASSPTLYNSPLHF. In nucleotides, the CDR3 is TGTGCCAGCAGCCCGACACTCTATAATTCACCCCTCCACTTT.

On this clone: This specimen includes other DNA sequences encoding the same CDR3. The CDR3 nucleotides are TGTGCCAGCAGGGACACACTGAACACTGAAGCTTTCTTT. This sequence encodes CASRDTLNTEAFF. This sequence joins TRBV6-5 and TRBJ1-1, with D tentatively TRBD1 (5 bases). This CDR3 has 13 amino acids. The V and J ends lost 6 bases and 0 bases respectively, with 8 bases between them. Germline V gene data show CDR1 as MNHEY and CDR2 as SVGAGI.

This chain connects TRBV2 to TRBJ1-3, with 7 positions matching TRBD1. The germline V gene has CDR1 SNHLY and CDR2 FYNNEI. There are 14 residues in the CDR3. J was trimmed by 2 bases and V by 10 bases; bases with no gene match: 8. CDR3 nucleotides: TGTGCCACCGCACGAGACAGGGCTGGAAACACCATATATTTT. Amino acid sequence: CATARDRAGNTIYF.

The chain is built from TRBV6-6 and TRBJ1-4; tentative D call: TRBD1 (5 bases). CDR1 and CDR2 from the germline V gene are MNHNY and SVGAGI (reference sequence). The CDR3 extends over 14 amino acids. The V end was cut by 6 bases, the J end by 6 bases, with 14 bases between. CDR3 amino acids: CASRRISGDEKLFF. The CDR3 DNA is TGTGCCAGCAGGCGCATCTCGGGGGATGAAAAACTGTTTTTT.

V and J are TRBV7-2 and TRBJ1-1; a possible D gene is TRBD1 (5 bases). The V gene lost 5 bases and the J gene lost 11 bases, with 21 bases spanning the gap. CDR1 is SGHTA and CDR2 is FQGNSA in the germline V gene. The CDR3 loop spans 14 amino acids. CDR3 nucleotides: TGTGCCAGCAGCGTTGGACAATACGGGGGGGAGGCTTTCTTT. Translated: CASSVGQYGGEAFF.

In its sample, this clone was seen a few times. The V and J genes are TRBV4-1 and TRBJ2-2; a possible D gene is TRBD2 (6 bases). The ends were cut back, 3 bases at V and 1 base at J, with 15 bases in the middle. The CDR3 loop spans 17 amino acids. The V gene's germline CDR1 is MGHRA and CDR2 YSYEKL. DNA for the CDR3: TGCGCCAGCAGCCAGGGGTTTGTGGGGGGGAACACCGGGGAGCTGTTTTTT. This codes for CASSQGFVGGNTGELFF.

V is TRBV5-5 and J is TRBJ1-3; D is perhaps TRBD1 (5 bases). Trimming left V 4 bases short and J 4 bases short, with 18 bases between. The length of the CDR3 is 16 residues. The germline V gene encodes CDR1 SGHKS and CDR2 YYEKEE (reference sequence). The CDR3 loop is CASSGGTPGPGNTIYF. The CDR3, as DNA: TGTGCCAGCAGCGGTGGAACCCCAGGGCCCGGAAACACCATATATTTT.

The chain combines TRBV7-2 with TRBJ2-5; D is tentatively TRBD1 or TRBD2 (5 bases each). CDR1 and CDR2 from the germline V gene are SGHTA and FQGNSA. V lost 1 base and J lost 3, with 6 bases in between. The CDR3 contains 13 residues. CDR3 in DNA: TGTGCCAGCAGCTTAGTGGGGGAAGAGACCCAGTACTTC. Translated, it gives CASSLVGEETQYF.

V gene TRBV21-1 combines with J gene TRBJ2-4; TRBD1 is the table's D call, not checked against the DNA. TRBV21-1 is assigned pseudogene status. The length of the CDR3 is 17 residues. The CDR3 reads CASSKETGSVAKNIQYF. Here the CDR3 DNA reads TGTGCCAGCAGCAAGGAGACAGGTAGTGTCGCCAAAAACATTCAGTACTTC.